This entry is about one T cell receptor (beta chain). Its antigen is still unknown. The CDR3 extends over 14 amino acids. Trimming removed 8 bases from V and 3 bases from J, with 13 bases in between. Germline V gene sequence: CDR1 PRHDT, CDR2 FYEKMQ (reference sequence). The data stem from a study of cytomegalovirus exposure and HLA in healthy donors. Both 60 Vbeta primers and 13 Jbeta primers went into the PCR. Libraries were prepared by immunoSEQ multiplex PCR; TCRdb keeps only in-frame clonotypes and omits some of them. The profile covers 60,000 to 90,000 clones, with more than 65% appearing a single time and over 15% taken by the ten largest. Findings of the study overall: A list of more than 150 TCR beta chains associated with cytomegalovirus was given. There were several of the most significant clusters that appeared linked to common viral pathogens in a later analysis. Association of roughly 18,000 TCR beta sequences with HLA alleles was found at 0.05 false discovery rate in a later analysis.

Specimen: PBMCs. The V call is TRBV13, the J call TRBJ1-4, with a possible D match to TRBD1 (6 bases). The receptor was derived from an older man in good health and CMV-seropositive. The CDR3 DNA reads TGTGCCAGCGCCCAGGGGTGGGCTAATGAAAAACTGTTTTTT. This encodes CASAQGWANEKLFF.